The clone carrying this T cell receptor beta chain was counted ten times or more. The CDR3 has 14 residues. V trimming: 4 bases; J trimming: 4 bases; junction bases outside the gene matches: 5. From germline, CDR1 is SGHRS and CDR2 YFSETQ. The source of the sample is a study of early T cells in non-severe SARS-CoV-2 infection. cDNA molecules, individually, were tagged with unique molecular identifiers. TCRdb re-called the 5' RACE reads with MiXCR, one entry per CDR3 protein. The sample includes 45,000 to 65,000 distinct CDR3 sequences, 7% to 10% of them seen just once. The chain carries TRBV5-1 and TRBJ1-3; 7 nucleotides align to TRBD1. Specimen: whole blood. This receptor was identified in an adult who was a healthcare worker with PCR-confirmed SARS-CoV-2 infection or an uninfected control (not recorded which). Here the CDR3 reads CASSRDSGGNTIYF. The CDR3 coding sequence is TGCGCCAGCAGCCGGGACAGCGGAGGAAACACCATATATTTT.